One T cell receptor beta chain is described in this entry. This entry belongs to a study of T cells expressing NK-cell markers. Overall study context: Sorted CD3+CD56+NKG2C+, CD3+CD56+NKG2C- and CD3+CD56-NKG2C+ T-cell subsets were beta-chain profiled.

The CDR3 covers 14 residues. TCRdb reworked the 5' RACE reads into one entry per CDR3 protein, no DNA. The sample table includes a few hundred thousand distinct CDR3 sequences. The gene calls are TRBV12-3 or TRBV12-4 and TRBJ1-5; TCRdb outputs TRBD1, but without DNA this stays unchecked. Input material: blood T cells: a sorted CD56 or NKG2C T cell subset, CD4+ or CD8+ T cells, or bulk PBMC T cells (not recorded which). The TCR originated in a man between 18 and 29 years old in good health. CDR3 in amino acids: CASSFMSGDQPQHF.